This T cell receptor (beta chain) was sequenced for a study of CD4 and CD8 cells across lung adenocarcinoma regions. Each CDR3 protein is one row after TCRdb ran MiXCR on the PCR reads. The sample carries about 8,400 distinct CDR3 sequences, around 58% recorded once. Donors had localized lung adenocarcinoma, a non-small cell lung cancer. Trimming left V 7 bases short and J 5 bases short, with 14 bases between. Looked up from germline, CDR1 is MNHEY and CDR2 is SMNVEV (reference sequence). The CDR3 is 13 amino acids. V and J are TRBV27 and TRBJ2-5, with D hard to call. The clonotype originates from a female donor with lung adenocarcinoma. The CD4 and CD8 labels of this study may be unreliable. Sequencing was done on a sample of CD4+ T cells from the center of a lung tumor. CDR3 coding DNA: TGTGCCAGCAAGGACCCTCTAGGGGAGACCCAGTACTTC. Amino acid sequence: CASKDPLGETQYF.